This T cell receptor beta chain was recovered during a study of blood T cell repertoires in COVID-19. Study at large: Researchers got acute and convalescent COVID-19 samples from the United States, Italy and Spain.

CDR3 length equals 13 residues. Per the germline V gene, CDR1 is MDHEN and CDR2 is SYDVKM. V shed 5 bases and J 8 bases; nucleotides not matched to a gene: 6. As processed by the authors: The authors estimated nucleated cell counts from reference gene primer amplification. This table comes from immunoSEQ multiplex PCR, and its TCRdb copy is limited to in-frame clones, with some not included. V, J and clone size reflect that table, while D and trimming were determined from the DNA. This table has over 85,000 clones, about 72% appearing once. Sequencing was carried out using peripheral blood. The receptor comes from a man between 60 and 75 years old with active or convalescent COVID-19. The V call is TRBV28, the J call TRBJ1-2; 9 bases agree with TRBD1. CDR3 bases: TGTGCCAGCAGTAACACAGGGGGCGACGGCTACACCTTC. Protein sequence: CASSNTGGDGYTF.